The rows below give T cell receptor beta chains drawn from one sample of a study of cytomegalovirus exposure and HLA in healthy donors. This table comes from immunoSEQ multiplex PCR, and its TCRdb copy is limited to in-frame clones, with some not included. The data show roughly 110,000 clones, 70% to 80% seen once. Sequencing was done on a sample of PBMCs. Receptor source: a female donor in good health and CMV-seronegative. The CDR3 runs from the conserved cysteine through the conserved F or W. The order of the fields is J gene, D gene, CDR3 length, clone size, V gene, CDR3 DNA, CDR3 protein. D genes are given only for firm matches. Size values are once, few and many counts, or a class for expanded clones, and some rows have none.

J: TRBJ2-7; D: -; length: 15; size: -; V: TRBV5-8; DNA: TGTGCCAGCAGCTTGGAGGGGGTGAGCTCCTACGAGCAGTACTTC; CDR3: CASSLEGVSSYEQYF
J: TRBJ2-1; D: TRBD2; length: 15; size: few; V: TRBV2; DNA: TGTGCCAGCAGTGAAGTCGGGGGGTTGGGGAATGAGCAGTTCTTC; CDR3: CASSEVGGLGNEQFF
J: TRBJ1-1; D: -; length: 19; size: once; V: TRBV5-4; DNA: TGTGCCAGCAGCTTTAAGGTTTGGGGGCAGCGGTCGATGAACACTGAAGCTTTCTTT; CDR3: CASSFKVWGQRSMNTEAFF
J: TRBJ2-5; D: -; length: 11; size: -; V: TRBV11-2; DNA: TGTGCCAGCAGCTCGCAAGAGACCCAGTACTTC; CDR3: CASSSQETQYF
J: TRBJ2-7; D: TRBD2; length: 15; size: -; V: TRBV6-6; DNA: TGTGCCAGCAGTTTACTAGCGGGAAGCTCCTACGAGCAGTACTTC; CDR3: CASSLLAGSSYEQYF
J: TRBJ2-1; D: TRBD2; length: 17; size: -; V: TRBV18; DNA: TGTGCCAGCTCGCCTCGTTCCGGGACTAGCGGGAGATCGGAGCAGTTCTTC; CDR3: CASSPRSGTSGRSEQFF
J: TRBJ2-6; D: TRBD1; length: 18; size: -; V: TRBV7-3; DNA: TGTGCCAGCAGCGCACCGGGACAGGGGAGTTCCGGGGCCAACGTCCTGACTTTC; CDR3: CASSAPGQGSSGANVLTF
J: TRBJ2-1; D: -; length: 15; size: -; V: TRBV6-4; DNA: TGTGCCAGCAGTCCAGGGAGGAGCTCCTACAATGAGCAGTTCTTC; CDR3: CASSPGRSSYNEQFF
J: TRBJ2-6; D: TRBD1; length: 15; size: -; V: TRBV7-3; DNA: TGTGCCAGCAGCTCGACAGGGACTGGGGCCAACGTCCTGACTTTC; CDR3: CASSSTGTGANVLTF
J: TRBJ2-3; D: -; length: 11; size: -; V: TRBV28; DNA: TGTGCCAGCTCAAACACAGATACGCAGTATTTT; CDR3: CASSNTDTQYF
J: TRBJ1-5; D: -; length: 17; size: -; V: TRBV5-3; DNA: TGTGCCAGAAGCTTGACTCGGGTTTGTTATAGCAATCAGCCCCAGCATTTT; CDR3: CARSLTRVCYSNQPQHF
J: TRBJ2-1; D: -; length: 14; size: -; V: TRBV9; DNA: TGTGCCAGCAGTAGGGCGGGCCCCTACAATGAGCAGTTCTTC; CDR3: CASSRAGPYNEQFF
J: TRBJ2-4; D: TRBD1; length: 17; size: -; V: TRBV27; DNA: TGTGCCAGCAGATCCGGGACAGGGGGCTTAGCCAAAAACATTCAGTACTTC; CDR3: CASRSGTGGLAKNIQYF
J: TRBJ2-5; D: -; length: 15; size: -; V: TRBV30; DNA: TGTGCCTGGACGGACAATAGCGGAGTTCAAGAGACCCAGTACTTC; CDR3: CAWTDNSGVQETQYF
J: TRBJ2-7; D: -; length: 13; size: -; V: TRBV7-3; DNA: TGTGCCAGCAGCTTAAGGTCGGGCTACGAGCAGTACTTC; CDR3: CASSLRSGYEQYF
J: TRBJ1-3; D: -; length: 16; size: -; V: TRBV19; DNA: TGTGCCAGCAAGGGATACCAGGGTGGAACTGGAAACACCATATATTTT; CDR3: CASKGYQGGTGNTIYF
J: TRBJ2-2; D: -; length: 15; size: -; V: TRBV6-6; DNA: TGTGCCAGCAGTCTCAGAAATCTGAACACCGGGGAGCTGTTTTTT; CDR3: CASSLRNLNTGELFF
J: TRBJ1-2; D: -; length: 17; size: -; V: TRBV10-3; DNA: TGTGCCATCAGCCAAGAGCAGGGCCCTAAGGCTAACTATGGCTACACCTTC; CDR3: CAISQEQGPKANYGYTF
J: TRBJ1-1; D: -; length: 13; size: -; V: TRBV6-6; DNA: TGTGCCAGCAGCCCCGTCCGGGGCACTGAAGCTTTCTTT; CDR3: CASSPVRGTEAFF
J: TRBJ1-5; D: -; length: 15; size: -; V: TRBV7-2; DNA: TGTGCCAGCAGCTCACAGTCAGGGACTAATCAGCCCCAGCATTTT; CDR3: CASSSQSGTNQPQHF
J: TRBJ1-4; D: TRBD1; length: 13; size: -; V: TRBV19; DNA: TGTGCCAGTCGGGACAGGTTGGCTGAAAAACTGTTTTTT; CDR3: CASRDRLAEKLFF
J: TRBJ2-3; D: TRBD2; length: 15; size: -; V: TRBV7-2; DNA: TGTGCCAGCAGCGCGACTAGCGGGAGAGGGGATACGCAGTATTTT; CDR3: CASSATSGRGDTQYF
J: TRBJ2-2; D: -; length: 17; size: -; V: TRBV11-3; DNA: TGTGCCAGCAGCTTAGTTATAGGCACGGGTCTCACCGGGGAGCTGTTTTTT; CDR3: CASSLVIGTGLTGELFF
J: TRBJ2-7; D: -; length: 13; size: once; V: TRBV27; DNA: TGTGCCAGCAGTTTTAGTCCATCCTACGAGCAGTACTTC; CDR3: CASSFSPSYEQYF
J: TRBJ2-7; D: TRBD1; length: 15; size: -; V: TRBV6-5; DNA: TGTGCCAGCAGTTACTCGTGGGGACAGTCCCACGAGCAGTACTTC; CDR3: CASSYSWGQSHEQYF
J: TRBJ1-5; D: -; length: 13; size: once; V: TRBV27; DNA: TGTGCCAGCAGTTCCTATAGCAATCAGCCCCAGCATTTT; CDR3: CASSSYSNQPQHF
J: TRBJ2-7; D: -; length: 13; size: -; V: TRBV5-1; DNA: TGCGCCAGCAGTTCGAGGGTGGGCTACGAGCAGTACTTC; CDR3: CASSSRVGYEQYF
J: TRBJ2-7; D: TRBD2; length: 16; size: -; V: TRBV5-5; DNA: TGTGCCAGCAGCTTGTTTGGACTAGCGGTGGCCTACGAGCAGTACTTC; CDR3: CASSLFGLAVAYEQYF
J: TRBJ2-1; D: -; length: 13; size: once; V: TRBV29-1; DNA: TGCAGCACCAGGGACACTACCTACAATGAGCAGTTCTTC; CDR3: CSTRDTTYNEQFF
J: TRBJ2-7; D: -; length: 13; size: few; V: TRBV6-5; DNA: TGTGCCAGCAGTTATGGGCAGGTCAGGGAGCAGTACTTC; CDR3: CASSYGQVREQYF
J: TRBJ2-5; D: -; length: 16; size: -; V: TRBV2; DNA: TGTGCCAGCAGTCCCAGGGCAGGGCGAATCCAAGAGACCCAGTACTTC; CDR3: CASSPRAGRIQETQYF
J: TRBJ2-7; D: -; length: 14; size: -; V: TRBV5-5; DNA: TGTGCCAGCAGCTTCCGGGATCCCCCCTACGAGCAGTACTTC; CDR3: CASSFRDPPYEQYF
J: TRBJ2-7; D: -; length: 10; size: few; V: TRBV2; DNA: TGTGCCAGCAGTGTATACGAGCAGTACTTC; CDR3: CASSVYEQYF
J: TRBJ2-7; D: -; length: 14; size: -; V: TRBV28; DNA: TGTGCCAGCAGTTTAGTGGACTTTCCCTACGAGCAGTACTTC; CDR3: CASSLVDFPYEQYF
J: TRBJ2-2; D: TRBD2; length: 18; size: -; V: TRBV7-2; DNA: TGTGCCAGCAGCCATTGGACTAGCGGTCCTAGGGACACCGGGGAGCTGTTTTTT; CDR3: CASSHWTSGPRDTGELFF
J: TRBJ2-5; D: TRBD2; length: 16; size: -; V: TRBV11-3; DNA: TGTGCCAGCAGGGGAGATAGCGGGAGTCGCCAAGAGACCCAGTACTTC; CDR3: CASRGDSGSRQETQYF
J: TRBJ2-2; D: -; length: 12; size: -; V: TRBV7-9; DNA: TGTTCCAGCAGCGTGCGGACCGGGGAGCTGTTTTTT; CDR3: CSSSVRTGELFF
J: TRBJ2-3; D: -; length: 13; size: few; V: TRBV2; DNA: TGTGCCAGCAGTGTAGTAAGCACAGATACGCAGTATTTT; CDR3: CASSVVSTDTQYF
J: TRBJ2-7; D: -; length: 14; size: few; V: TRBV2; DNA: TGTGCCAGCAGGGTACAGGGTCCTTCCTGGGAGCAGTACTTC; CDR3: CASRVQGPSWEQYF
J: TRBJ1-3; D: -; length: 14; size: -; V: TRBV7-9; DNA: TGTGCCAGCAGCTTTCCGGCGGAAGGAAACACCATATATTTT; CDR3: CASSFPAEGNTIYF
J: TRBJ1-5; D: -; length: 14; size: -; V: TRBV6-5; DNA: TGTGCCAGCAGTTACTCGGAGGCCGGACAGCCCCAGCATTTT; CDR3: CASSYSEAGQPQHF
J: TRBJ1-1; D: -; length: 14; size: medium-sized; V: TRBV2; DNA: TGTGCCAGCAATTATCGAACGGGGGGCACTGAAGCTTTCTTT; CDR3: CASNYRTGGTEAFF
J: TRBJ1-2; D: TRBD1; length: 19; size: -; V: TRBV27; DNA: TGTGCCAGCGCTCCTCGAGTCAGGACAGGGAACGTCTATAACTATGGCTACACCTTC; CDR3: CASAPRVRTGNVYNYGYTF
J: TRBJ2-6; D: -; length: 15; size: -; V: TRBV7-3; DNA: TGTGCCAGCAGGTTCGGGGGCTCTGGGGCCAACGTCCTGACTTTC; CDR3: CASRFGGSGANVLTF
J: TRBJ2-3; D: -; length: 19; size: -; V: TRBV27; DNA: TGTGCCAGCAGTTTATCGTGGGTTGGAAGGAGTGTGAGAACAGATACGCAGTATTTT; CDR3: CASSLSWVGRSVRTDTQYF
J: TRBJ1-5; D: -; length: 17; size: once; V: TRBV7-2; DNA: TGTGCCAGCAGCCCCAAACGCTGGGGGGATAGCAATCAGCCCCAGCATTTT; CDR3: CASSPKRWGDSNQPQHF
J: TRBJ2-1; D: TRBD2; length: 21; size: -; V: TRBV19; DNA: TGTGCCAGTAGTAAACCTCCGGTCGGGACTAGCGGGAAACTTACCTACAATGAGCAGTTCTTC; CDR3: CASSKPPVGTSGKLTYNEQFF
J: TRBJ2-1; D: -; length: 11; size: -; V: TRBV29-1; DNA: TGCAGCGGGAAACTAGTAAATGAGCAGTTCTTC; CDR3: CSGKLVNEQFF
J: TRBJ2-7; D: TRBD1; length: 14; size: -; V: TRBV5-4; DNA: TGTGCCAGCAGACCCGGGACAGGGGCCCACGAGCAGTACTTC; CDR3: CASRPGTGAHEQYF
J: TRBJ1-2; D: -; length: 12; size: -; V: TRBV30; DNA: TGTGCCTGGAGTAAGTCCTCGGTGGGCTACACCTTC; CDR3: CAWSKSSVGYTF
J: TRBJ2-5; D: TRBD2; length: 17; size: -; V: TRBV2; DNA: TGTGCCAGCAGTGGGACTAGCGGGAGGGTTTGGGGAGAGACCCAGTACTTC; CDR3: CASSGTSGRVWGETQYF
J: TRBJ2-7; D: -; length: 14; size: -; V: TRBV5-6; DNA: TGTGCCAGCAGCTTGGGATCGCCAGTCCCAGAGCAGTACTTC; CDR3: CASSLGSPVPEQYF
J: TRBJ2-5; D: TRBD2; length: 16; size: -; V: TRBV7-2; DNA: TGTGCCAGCAGCCTCGGACTAGCGGGAGAGAAAGAGACCCAGTACTTC; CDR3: CASSLGLAGEKETQYF